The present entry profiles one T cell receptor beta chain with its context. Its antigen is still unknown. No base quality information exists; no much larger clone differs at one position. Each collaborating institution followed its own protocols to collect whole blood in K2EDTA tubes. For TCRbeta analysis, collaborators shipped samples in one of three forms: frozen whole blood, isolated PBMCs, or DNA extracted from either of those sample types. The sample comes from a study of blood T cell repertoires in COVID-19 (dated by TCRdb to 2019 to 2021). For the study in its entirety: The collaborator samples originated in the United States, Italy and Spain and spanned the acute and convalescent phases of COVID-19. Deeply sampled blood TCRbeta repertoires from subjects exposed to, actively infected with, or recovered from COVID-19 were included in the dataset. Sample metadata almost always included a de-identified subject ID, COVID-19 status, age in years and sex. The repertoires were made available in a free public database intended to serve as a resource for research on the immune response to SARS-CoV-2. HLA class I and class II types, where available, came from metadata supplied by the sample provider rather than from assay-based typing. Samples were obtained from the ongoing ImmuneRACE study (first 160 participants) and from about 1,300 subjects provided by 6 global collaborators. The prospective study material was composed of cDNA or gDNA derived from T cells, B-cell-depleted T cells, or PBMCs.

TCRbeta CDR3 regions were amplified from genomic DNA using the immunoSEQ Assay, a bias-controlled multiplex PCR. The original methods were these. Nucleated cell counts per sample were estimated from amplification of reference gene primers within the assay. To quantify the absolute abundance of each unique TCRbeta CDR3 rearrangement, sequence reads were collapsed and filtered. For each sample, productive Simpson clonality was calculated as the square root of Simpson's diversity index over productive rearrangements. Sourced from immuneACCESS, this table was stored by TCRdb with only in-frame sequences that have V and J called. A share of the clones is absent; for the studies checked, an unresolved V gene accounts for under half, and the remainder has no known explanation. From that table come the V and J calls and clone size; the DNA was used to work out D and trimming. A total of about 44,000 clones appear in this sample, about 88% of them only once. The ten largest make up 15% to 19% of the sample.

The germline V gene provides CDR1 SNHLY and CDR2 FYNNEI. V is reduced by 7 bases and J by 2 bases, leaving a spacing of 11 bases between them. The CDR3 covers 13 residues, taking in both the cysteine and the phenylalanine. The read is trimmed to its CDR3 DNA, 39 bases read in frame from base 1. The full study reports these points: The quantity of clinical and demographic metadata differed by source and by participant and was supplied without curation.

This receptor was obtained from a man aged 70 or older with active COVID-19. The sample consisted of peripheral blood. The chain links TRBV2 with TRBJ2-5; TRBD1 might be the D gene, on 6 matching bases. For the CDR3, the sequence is CASTGQRQETQYF. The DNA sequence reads TGTGCCAGCACGGGACAACGGCAAGAGACCCAGTACTTC.